These 5 T cell receptor beta chains were sequenced from one sample in a study of blood T cell repertoires in COVID-19. Measured with immunoSEQ multiplex PCR; TCRdb has only the in-frame clones, and not every one. The repertoire consists of 150,000 to 200,000 clones, with approximately 82% occurring once and the leading ten covering about 20%. Material for sequencing was peripheral blood. These receptors all come from a woman older than 75 with acute or convalescent COVID-19.

This chain links TRBV6-2 or TRBV6-3 with TRBJ2-3, with 7 bases fitting TRBD2. The CDR3 contains 19 residues. V lost 2 bases and J lost 4; bases outside the gene matches: 18. Germline V gives CDR1 MNHEY, CDR2 SVGEGT. In DNA form, the CDR3 reads TGTGCCAGCAGTTACGAGGAATTAGCGGGCTTGTATTTGCCAGATACGCAGTATTTT. This gives the protein CASSYEELAGLYLPDTQYF.

The chain links TRBV6-5 to TRBJ1-2, with D perhaps matching TRBD1 (6 bases). The V gene's germline CDR1 is MNHEY and CDR2 SVGAGI. The CDR3 is 15 amino acids. V lost 6 bases, J lost 2 bases, and 16 bases lay in between. The CDR3 bases are TGTGCCAGCAGCCCAGAGGGCAGGGGAAACTATGGCTACACCTTC. This translates into CASSPEGRGNYGYTF.

The CDR3 loop reads CASRWTSGSYEQYF. The CDR3 region has the DNA TGTGCCAGCAGGTGGACTAGCGGTTCCTACGAGCAGTACTTC. The chain recombines TRBV11-2 with TRBJ2-7; 10 bases agree with TRBD2. The CDR3 consists of 14 residues. Trimming cost V 6 bases and J 1 base; bases outside gene matches: 3. CDR1 SGHAT and CDR2 FQNNGV come from the germline V gene.

V usage is TRBV30 and J usage is TRBJ1-1; possible D gene TRBD1, 6 bases. This CDR3 spans 15 amino acids. Germline V CDR1 and CDR2: GTSNPN, SVGIG (reference sequence). V was trimmed by 5 bases and J by 3 bases, leaving 19 bases between them. CDR3 sequence (DNA): TGTGCCTGGCGACCGAAACAGGGCTGGGACACTGAAGCTTTCTTT. It codes for CAWRPKQGWDTEAFF. Together with reference TRBV30 and TRBJ1-1, the CDR3 gives the full variable domain: SQTIHQWPATLVQPVGSPLSLECTVEGTSNPNLYWYRQAAGRGLQLLFYSVGIGQISSEVPQNLSASRPQDRQFILSSKKLLLSDSGFYLCAWRPKQGWDTEAFFGQGTRLTVV.

This chain links TRBV19 with TRBJ1-1; TRBD1 agrees at 9 bases. The ends lost 6 bases at V and 4 bases at J; junction bases unmatched: 12. The CDR3 covers 16 residues. Germline values: CDR1 LNHDA, CDR2 SQIVND (reference sequence). In nucleotides, the CDR3 is TGTGCCAGTAGGTCCCGATCGGACAGGGGAGGCACTGAAGCTTTCTTT. This encodes CASRSRSDRGGTEAFF. Complete variable domain (other parts from reference TRBV19 and TRBJ1-1): DGGITQSPKYLFRKEGQNVTLSCEQNLNHDAMYWYRQDPGQGLRLIYYSQIVNDFQKGDIAEGYSVSREKKESFPLTVTSAQKNPTAFYLCASRSRSDRGGTEAFFGQGTRLTVV.